The clone carrying this T cell receptor beta chain was recorded a few times. Germline V CDR1 and CDR2: MNHEY, SVGEGT. This CDR3 has 15 amino acids. Trimming took 4 bases from V and 5 from J, leaving 16 bases between them. This specimen comes from a study of T cells of healthy individuals. TCRdb reprocessed the 5' RACE reads via MiXCR and lists one record per CDR3 protein. The repertoire has over 95,000 distinct CDR3 sequences, about 16% of them found once; the top ten carry 6.2%. V gene TRBV6-2 or TRBV6-3 combines with J gene TRBJ2-3; possibly TRBD1 for D (5 bases). The TCR originated in a human donor in good health. CDR3 sequence reads: CASSLDRAYEDTQYF. The CDR3 DNA follows: TGTGCCAGCAGTTTAGACAGAGCCTATGAAGATACGCAGTATTTT.